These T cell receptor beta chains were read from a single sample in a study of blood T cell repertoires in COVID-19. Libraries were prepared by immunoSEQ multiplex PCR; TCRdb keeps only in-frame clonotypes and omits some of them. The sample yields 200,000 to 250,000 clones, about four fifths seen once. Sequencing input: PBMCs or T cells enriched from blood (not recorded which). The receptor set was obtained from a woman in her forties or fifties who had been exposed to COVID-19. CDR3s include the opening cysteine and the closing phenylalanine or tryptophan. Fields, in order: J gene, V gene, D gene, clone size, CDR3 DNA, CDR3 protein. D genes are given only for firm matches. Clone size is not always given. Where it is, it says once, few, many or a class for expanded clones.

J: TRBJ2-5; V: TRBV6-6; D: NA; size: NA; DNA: TGTGCCAGCAGTTATGGCACAGGCCAAGAGACCCAGTACTTC; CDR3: CASSYGTGQETQYF
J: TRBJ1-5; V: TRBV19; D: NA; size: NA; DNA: TGTGCCAGTAGTCCCAGGGTAGGCAATCAGCCCCAGCATTTT; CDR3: CASSPRVGNQPQHF
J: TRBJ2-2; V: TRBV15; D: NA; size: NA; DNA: TGTGCCACCAGCCCGAAAGGAAGCCGGGGAAGGACCGGGGAGCTGTTTTTT; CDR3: CATSPKGSRGRTGELFF
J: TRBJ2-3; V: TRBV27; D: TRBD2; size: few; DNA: TGTGCCAGCAGTTGGGGGGGGAATACGCAGTATTTT; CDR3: CASSWGGNTQYF
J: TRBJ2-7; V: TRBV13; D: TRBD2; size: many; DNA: TGTGCCAGCAGCACAACTTCCGGGACTAGTGGGTCCGAGCAGTACTTC; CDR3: CASSTTSGTSGSEQYF
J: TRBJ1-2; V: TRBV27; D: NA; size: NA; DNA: TGTGCCAGCAGTCCGGAAACTACAGGGATTTATGGCTACACCTTC; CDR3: CASSPETTGIYGYTF
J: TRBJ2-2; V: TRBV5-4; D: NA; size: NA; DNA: TGTGCCAGCAGCTCCCTTGGGCTCACCGGGGAGCTGTTTTTT; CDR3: CASSSLGLTGELFF
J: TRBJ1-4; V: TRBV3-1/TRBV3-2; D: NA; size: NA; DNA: TGTGCCAGCAGCCAGGCGGGTTCATGGCAGGCTAATGAAAAACTGTTTTTT; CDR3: CASSQAGSWQANEKLFF
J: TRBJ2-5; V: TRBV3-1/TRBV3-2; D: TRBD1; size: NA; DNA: TGTGCCAGCAGCCTACGGACAGGGGGGGAGACCCAGTACTTC; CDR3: CASSLRTGGETQYF
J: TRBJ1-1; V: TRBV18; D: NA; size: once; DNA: TGTGCCAGCTCACCACTTGGGGAGGGGGTGAACACTGAAGCTTTCTTT; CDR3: CASSPLGEGVNTEAFF
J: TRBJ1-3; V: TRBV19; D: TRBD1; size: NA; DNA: TGTGCCAGTAGTGCACGCTCCGGGACAGGGATTTTCCACACCATATATTTT; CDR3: CASSARSGTGIFHTIYF
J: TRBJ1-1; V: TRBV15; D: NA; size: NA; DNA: TGTGCCACCAGCCCTGGGCGCGCGAATGCGAACACTGAAGCTTTCTTT; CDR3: CATSPGRANANTEAFF
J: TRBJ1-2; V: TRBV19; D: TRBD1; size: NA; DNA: TGTGCCAGTAGTATGGACAGGAGGGGAACTAACTATGGCTACACCTTC; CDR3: CASSMDRRGTNYGYTF
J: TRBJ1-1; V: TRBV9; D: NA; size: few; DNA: TGTGCCAGCAGTGAGGGAGGTGGTAACACTGAAGCTTTCTTT; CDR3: CASSEGGGNTEAFF
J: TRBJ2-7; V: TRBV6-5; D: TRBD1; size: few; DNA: TGTGCCAAGCCGGGACAGCTTTACGAGCAGTACTTC; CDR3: CAKPGQLYEQYF
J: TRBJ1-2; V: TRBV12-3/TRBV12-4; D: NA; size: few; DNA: TGTGCCAGCAATAGGGGGTTGTATGGCTACACCTTC; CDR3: CASNRGLYGYTF
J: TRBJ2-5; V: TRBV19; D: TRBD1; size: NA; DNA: TGTGCCAGTAGTATTAGGACAGGTCACCTCCAAGAGACCCAGTACTTC; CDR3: CASSIRTGHLQETQYF
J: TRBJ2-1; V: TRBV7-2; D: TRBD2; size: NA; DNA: TGTGCCAGCAGCTTAAGAGCGGGGGGGCAGCAGTTCTTC; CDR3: CASSLRAGGQQFF
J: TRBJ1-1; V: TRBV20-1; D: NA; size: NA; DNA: TGCAGTGCTTCAGGGACTGAAGCTTTCTTT; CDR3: CSASGTEAFF
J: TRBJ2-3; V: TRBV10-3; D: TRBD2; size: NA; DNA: TGTGCCATCAGTGACAGACTAGCGGGGGCCCGGGGGGATACGCAGTATTTT; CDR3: CAISDRLAGARGDTQYF
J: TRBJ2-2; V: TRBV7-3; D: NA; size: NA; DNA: TGTGCCAGCAGCTTAAAACGGGGCACCGGGGAGCTGTTTTTT; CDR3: CASSLKRGTGELFF
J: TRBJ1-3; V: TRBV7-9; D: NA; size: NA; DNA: TGTGCCAGCAGCTTTATACTGAGCTCTGGAAACACCATATATTTT; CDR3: CASSFILSSGNTIYF
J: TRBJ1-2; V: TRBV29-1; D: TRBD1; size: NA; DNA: TGCAGCGTAAACTACCGGGACAGGGGGGGCTACACCTTC; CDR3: CSVNYRDRGGYTF
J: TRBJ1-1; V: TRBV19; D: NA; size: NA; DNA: TGTGCCAGTAGTGGGAGGTTCGAAGGGAACACTGAAGCTTTCTTT; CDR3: CASSGRFEGNTEAFF
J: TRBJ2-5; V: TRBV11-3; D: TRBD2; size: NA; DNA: TGTGCCAGCAGCTTAGGAGGGCGGGGCGGGGGCCAAGAGACCCAGTACTTC; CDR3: CASSLGGRGGGQETQYF
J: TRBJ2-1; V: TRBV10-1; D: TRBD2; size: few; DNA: TGCGCCAGCAGCACCGGGACTAGCGGGGGGGCTCAGGAGCAGTTCTTC; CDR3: CASSTGTSGGAQEQFF
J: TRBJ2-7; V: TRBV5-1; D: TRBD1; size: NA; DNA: TGCGCCAGCAGCTGGGTACCGGGACAGGGGGCGTACGAGCAGTACTTC; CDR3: CASSWVPGQGAYEQYF
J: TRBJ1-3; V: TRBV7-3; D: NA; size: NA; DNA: TGTGCCAGCAGCCCTCTTGGGGGGGCTGGAAACACCATATATTTT; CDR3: CASSPLGGAGNTIYF